Listed below are T cell receptor beta chains from one sample, sequenced in a study of blood T cell repertoires in COVID-19. The data were produced by immunoSEQ multiplex PCR, yet TCRdb's version contains in-frame clones alone and is incomplete. This table has 250,000 to 300,000 clones, over 85% appearing once. Sequencing was carried out using PBMCs or T cells enriched from blood (not recorded which). These receptors all come from a woman aged 55-69 years who had recovered from COVID-19. CDR3s include the opening cysteine and the closing phenylalanine or tryptophan. D genes are given only for firm matches.

TRBV4-1	TRBJ2-7	.	TGCGCCCCACTCGAGCGGGCCTCCTACGAGCAGTACTTC	CAPLERASYEQYF
TRBV3-1/TRBV3-2	TRBJ1-2	.	TGTGCCAGCAGCCTTAAGACGGGACTTAACTATGGCTACACCTTC	CASSLKTGLNYGYTF
TRBV4-1	TRBJ2-7	.	TGCGCCAGCAGCCAAGATCTGAGGGTCCAGTACTTC	CASSQDLRVQYF
TRBV3-1/TRBV3-2	TRBJ2-1	.	TGTGCCAGCAGCCGAGAAGTGAGTGAGCAGTTCTTC	CASSREVSEQFF
TRBV30	TRBJ1-1	.	TGTGCCTGGAGTTTACCTAGTTACACTGAAGCTTTCTTT	CAWSLPSYTEAFF
TRBV5-1	TRBJ2-5	.	TGCGCCAGCAGCTTGGCTGGGAGCCAAGAGACCCAGTACTTC	CASSLAGSQETQYF
TRBV7-9	TRBJ1-6	.	TGTGCCAGCATCCGGGGGACTGATTCACCCCTCCACTTT	CASIRGTDSPLHF
TRBV5-1	TRBJ1-1	.	TGCGCCAGCAGCCCAGGGACTAACACTGAAGCTTTCTTT	CASSPGTNTEAFF
TRBV7-8	TRBJ1-3	.	TGTGCCAGCAGCTCGCCGCGGGGCTCTGGAAACACCATATATTTT	CASSSPRGSGNTIYF
TRBV5-4	TRBJ1-3	.	TGTGCCAGCAGGGACAGCTCCCTCTCTGGAAACACCATATATTTT	CASRDSSLSGNTIYF
TRBV13	TRBJ2-5	.	TGTGCCAGCAGCCCCCTCGGGGGCGGGGGAGAGACCCAGTACTTC	CASSPLGGGGETQYF